This is a list of T cell receptor beta chains from one sample in a study of Graves' ophthalmopathy and Graves' hyperthyroidism. TCRdb used MiXCR to reprocess the multiplex PCR reads, holding one entry per CDR3 protein. Found here are just over 600,000 distinct CDR3 sequences, over 20% of them singletons; the top ten hold approximately 6.5%. The material sequenced was peripheral blood. Source of these receptors: a woman under 30 with stable Graves' hyperthyroidism. Some clones in this sample may be carry-over from other donors' samples. Each CDR3 is given with its conserved first and last residue. The D gene is left open where the match is weak. The size entry is marked missing in some rows and otherwise reads once, few, many or a size class.

cdr3_aa cdr3_nt j_call v_call d_call clone_size
CASSSTVAGYTF TGTGCCAGCAGTTCGACAGTCGCAGGCTACACCTTC TRBJ1-2 TRBV12-3/TRBV12-4 . .
CASSEAMQGEAFF TGTGCCAGCAGTGAAGCTATGCAAGGCGAAGCTTTCTTT TRBJ1-1 TRBV6-4 . .
CAISESKTQGLYGYTF TGTGCCATCAGTGAATCCAAAACACAGGGTTTATATGGCTACACCTTC TRBJ1-2 TRBV10-3 . .
CASSFPRLETQYF TGTGCCAGCAGTTTTCCTAGGTTGGAGACCCAGTACTTC TRBJ2-5 TRBV28 . few
CASKILVPFSEQYF TGTGCCAGCAAGATACTGGTCCCCTTCTCGGAGCAGTACTTC TRBJ2-7 TRBV2 . many
CASSDKDRGGDEQYF TGTGCCAGCAGTGATAAGGATAGGGGTGGCGACGAGCAGTACTTC TRBJ2-7 TRBV6-1 . many
CASSFTGGAVAFF TGTGCCAGCAGCTTCACAGGGGGCGCGGTGGCTTTCTTT TRBJ1-1 TRBV12-3/TRBV12-4 TRBD1 .
CASSPRVDRVGYGYTF TGTGCCAGCAGTCCCCGGGTGGACAGGGTAGGCTATGGCTACACCTTC TRBJ1-2 TRBV27 TRBD1 many
CASSLGPAGADQETQYF TGCGCCAGCAGCTTGGGGCCTGCTGGTGCCGACCAAGAGACCCAGTACTTC TRBJ2-5 TRBV5-1 . many
CASSRSGANYEQYF TGTGCCAGCAGCCGGAGCGGGGCGAACTACGAGCAGTACTTC TRBJ2-7 TRBV3-1 TRBD2 many
CASSQVKGRETEAFF TGCGCCAGCAGCCAAGTCAAGGGTAGGGAGACTGAAGCTTTCTTT TRBJ1-1 TRBV4-1 . .
CASSIRGANTEAFF TGTGCCAGTAGTATAAGGGGCGCGAACACTGAAGCTTTCTTT TRBJ1-1 TRBV19 . few
CASSVGGETGELFF TGTGCCAGCAGCGTAGGCGGGGAGACCGGGGAGCTGTTTTTT TRBJ2-2 TRBV9 . .
CAWSNRVTEAFF TGTGCCTGGAGTAACAGGGTCACTGAAGCTTTCTTT TRBJ1-1 TRBV30 . .
CASGLYSGDGYTF TGTGCTAGTGGTTTGTACTCAGGGGATGGCTACACCTTC TRBJ1-2 TRBV12-5 . many
CASIPGQGRNTEAFF TGTGCCAGCATCCCCGGACAGGGAAGGAACACTGAAGCTTTCTTT TRBJ1-1 TRBV2 TRBD1 many
CASSYSRRGLQLSGNTIYF TGTGCCAGCAGTTACTCGAGAAGGGGGCTCCAACTTTCTGGAAACACCATATATTTT TRBJ1-3 TRBV6-2/TRBV6-3 TRBD1 many
CASSLSNSGNTIYF TGTGCCAGCAGTTTGAGTAACTCTGGAAACACCATATATTTT TRBJ1-3 TRBV12-3/TRBV12-4 . .
CASSEIEEGIQYF TGTGCCAGCAGTGAAATCGAAGAAGGCATTCAGTACTTC TRBJ2-4 TRBV6-4 . many
CASSSRGAGVVETQYF TGTGCCAGCAGCTCTAGGGGGGCCGGGGTGGTAGAGACCCAGTACTTC TRBJ2-5 TRBV7-8 . many
CARMVISGNTIYF TGTGCCAGGATGGTGATCTCTGGAAACACCATATATTTT TRBJ1-3 TRBV6-7 . few
CASSPSSSYNSPLHF TGTGCCAGCAGTCCATCCAGCTCCTATAATTCACCCCTCCACTTT TRBJ1-6 TRBV27 . few
CASSAYRDVEETQYF TGTGCCAGCAGTGCATACAGGGATGTCGAAGAGACCCAGTACTTC TRBJ2-5 TRBV2 . .
CASIAREDQYF TGTGCCAGCATCGCCAGGGAAGATCAGTACTTC TRBJ2-7 TRBV7-6 . .
CASSLDRGSSNQPQHF TGTGCCAGCAGCCTGGACAGGGGGAGTAGCAATCAGCCCCAGCATTTT TRBJ1-5 TRBV2 TRBD1 many
CASRAGTSLLKVEQYF TGTGCCAGCAGGGCCGGGACTTCACTATTGAAGGTCGAGCAGTACTTC TRBJ2-7 TRBV28 . .
CASSQTDYEQYF TGTGCCAGCAGCCAGACTGACTACGAGCAGTACTTC TRBJ2-7 TRBV11-2 . many
CASSQRGEWVNTEAFF TGCGCCAGCAGCCAAAGGGGGGAGTGGGTGAACACTGAAGCTTTCTTT TRBJ1-1 TRBV4-1 . .
CASSLDGGWLYGYTF TGCGCCAGCAGCTTGGATGGTGGGTGGCTCTATGGCTACACCTTC TRBJ1-2 TRBV5-1 . many
CASSLDLGQGDQPQHF TGTGCCAGCAGCTTAGATCTGGGACAGGGAGATCAGCCCCAGCATTTT TRBJ1-5 TRBV11-2 TRBD1 .
CASSWNGSHQETQYF TGTGCCAGCTCTTGGAACGGCTCGCATCAAGAGACCCAGTACTTC TRBJ2-5 TRBV7-9 . .
CASSLYTQGPQYF TGTGCCAGCAGTTTATACACCCAGGGACCTCAGTACTTC TRBJ2-7 TRBV27 . many
CASSYDPFWGGYTF TGTGCCAGCAGTTACGACCCCTTTTGGGGTGGCTACACCTTC TRBJ1-2 TRBV6-5 . few
CASRPNRVGQPQHF TGTGCCAGCAGACCTAACAGGGTGGGTCAGCCCCAGCATTTT TRBJ1-5 TRBV12-3/TRBV12-4 . many
CSVGTVVSTEAFF TGCAGCGTCGGGACAGTAGTTAGCACTGAAGCTTTCTTT TRBJ1-1 TRBV29-1 TRBD1 .
CASSPHDRVQPQHF TGTGCCAGCAGTCCTCATGACAGGGTTCAGCCCCAGCATTTT TRBJ1-5 TRBV6-1 TRBD1 once
CASSLAGLGGSHEQYF TGCGCCAGCAGCTTGGCCGGCCTGGGAGGAAGCCACGAGCAGTACTTC TRBJ2-7 TRBV5-1 . .
CASSQLRVENTEAFF TGTGCCAGCAGCCAACTCAGGGTAGAGAACACTGAAGCTTTCTTC TRBJ1-1 TRBV4-2 . many
CASSEVDTEAFF TGCGCCAGCAGTGAGGTGGACACTGAAGCTTTCTTT TRBJ1-1 TRBV10-2 . .
CASSPRTHAGDGYTF TGTGCCAGCTCACCGCGTACTCACGCGGGCGATGGCTACACCTTC TRBJ1-2 TRBV18 . many
CSASLQGNEQYF TGCAGTGCTAGCCTACAGGGGAACGAGCAGTACTTC TRBJ2-7 TRBV20-1 TRBD1 .
CASSPTGTAKNYGYTF TGTGCCAGCAGTCCAACCGGGACAGCTAAAAACTATGGCTACACCTTC TRBJ1-2 TRBV3-1 TRBD1 few
CASSDTVWDRPVHISSYEQYF TGTGCCAGCAGTGACACCGTATGGGATCGCCCGGTCCACATCTCCTCCTACGAGCAGTACTTC TRBJ2-7 TRBV6-4 . few
CSASSGEETQYF TGCAGTGCTAGCTCAGGGGAAGAGACCCAGTACTTC TRBJ2-5 TRBV20-1 . many
CANGWTGNNTGELFF TGTGCCAACGGATGGACAGGGAACAACACCGGGGAGCTGTTTTTT TRBJ2-2 TRBV10-3 TRBD1 .
CSAGQGSPDQPQHF TGCAGTGCTGGACAGGGAAGTCCAGATCAGCCCCAGCATTTT TRBJ1-5 TRBV20-1 TRBD1 .
CASSNRWRGLTEAFF TGTGCCAGCAGTAACCGGTGGCGAGGTCTCACTGAAGCTTTCTTT TRBJ1-1 TRBV6-5 . few
CASSLWTGDYEQYF TGTGCCAGCAGTTTATGGACAGGGGACTACGAGCAGTACTTC TRBJ2-7 TRBV28 TRBD1 many
CASIQGGTEQYF TGTGCCAGCATCCAAGGAGGTACCGAGCAGTACTTC TRBJ2-7 TRBV28 . .
CASSLDGVRDIQYF TGTGCCAGCAGCTTGGACGGCGTGAGAGACATTCAGTACTTC TRBJ2-4 TRBV7-2 . many
CASSYSNRGSGVAFF TGTGCCAGCAGTTACTCAAACAGGGGGAGTGGAGTAGCTTTCTTT TRBJ1-1 TRBV6-5 TRBD1 few
CAISPDRDQPQHF TGTGCCATCAGTCCCGACCGGGATCAGCCCCAGCATTTT TRBJ1-5 TRBV10-3 . .
CASSSWDRGNTEAFF TGTGCCAGCAGCTCTTGGGACAGGGGAAACACTGAAGCTTTCTTT TRBJ1-1 TRBV11-1 TRBD1 .
CAWDMDGTEAFF TGTGCCTGGGACATGGATGGCACTGAAGCTTTCTTT TRBJ1-1 TRBV30 . many
CSAPGGGNYEQYF TGCAGTGCCCCGGGCGGGGGCAACTACGAGCAGTACTTC TRBJ2-7 TRBV20-1 . many